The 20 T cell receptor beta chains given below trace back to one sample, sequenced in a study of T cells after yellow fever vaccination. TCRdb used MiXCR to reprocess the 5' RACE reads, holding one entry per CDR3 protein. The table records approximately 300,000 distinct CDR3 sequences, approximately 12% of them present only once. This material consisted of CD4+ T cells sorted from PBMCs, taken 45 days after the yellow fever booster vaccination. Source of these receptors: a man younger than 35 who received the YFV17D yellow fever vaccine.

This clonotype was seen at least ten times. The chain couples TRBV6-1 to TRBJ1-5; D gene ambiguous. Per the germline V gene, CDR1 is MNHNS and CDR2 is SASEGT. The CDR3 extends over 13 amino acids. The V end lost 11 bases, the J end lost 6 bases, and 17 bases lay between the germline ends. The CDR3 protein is CAHGRGIGQPQHF. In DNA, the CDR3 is TGTGCCCACGGCCGTGGGATAGGTCAGCCCCAGCATTTT.

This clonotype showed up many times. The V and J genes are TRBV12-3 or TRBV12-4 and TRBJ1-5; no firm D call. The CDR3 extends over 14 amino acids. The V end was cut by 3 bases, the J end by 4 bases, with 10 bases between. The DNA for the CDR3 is TGTGCCAGCAGTTTTATGGGAGGTAATCAGCCCCAGCATTTT. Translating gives CASSFMGGNQPQHF.

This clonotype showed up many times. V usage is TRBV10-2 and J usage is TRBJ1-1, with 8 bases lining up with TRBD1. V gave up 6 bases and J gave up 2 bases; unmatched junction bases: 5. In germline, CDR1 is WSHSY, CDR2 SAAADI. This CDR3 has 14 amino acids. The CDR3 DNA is TGCGCCAGCAGGGACTCAGGGGGCAACACTGAAGCTTTCTTT. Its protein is CASRDSGGNTEAFF.

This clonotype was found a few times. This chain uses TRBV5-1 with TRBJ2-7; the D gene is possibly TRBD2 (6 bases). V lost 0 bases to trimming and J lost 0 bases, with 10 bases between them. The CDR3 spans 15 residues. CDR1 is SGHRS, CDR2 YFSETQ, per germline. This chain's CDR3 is CASSLVGGFSYEQYF. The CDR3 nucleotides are TGCGCCAGCAGCTTGGTGGGGGGTTTCTCCTACGAGCAGTACTTC. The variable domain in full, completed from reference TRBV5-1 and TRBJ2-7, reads KAGVTQTPRYLIKTRGQQVTLSCSPISGHRSVSWYQQTPGQGLQFLFEYFSETQRNKGNFPGRFSGRQFSNSRSEMNVSTLELGDSALYLCASSLVGGFSYEQYFGPGTRLTVT.

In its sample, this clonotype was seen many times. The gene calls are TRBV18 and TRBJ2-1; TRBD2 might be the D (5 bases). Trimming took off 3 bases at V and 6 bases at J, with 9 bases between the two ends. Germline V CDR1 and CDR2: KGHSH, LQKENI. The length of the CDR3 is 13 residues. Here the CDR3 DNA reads TGTGCCAGCTCACCGGGAGACACCAATGAGCAGTTCTTC. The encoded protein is CASSPGDTNEQFF.

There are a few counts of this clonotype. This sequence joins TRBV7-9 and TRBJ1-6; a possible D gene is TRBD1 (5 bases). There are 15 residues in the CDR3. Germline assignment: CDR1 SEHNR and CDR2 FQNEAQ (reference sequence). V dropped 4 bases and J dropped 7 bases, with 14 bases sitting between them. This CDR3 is CASSWGPQRNSPLHF. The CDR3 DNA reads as TGTGCCAGCAGCTGGGGACCCCAACGGAATTCACCCCTCCACTTT.

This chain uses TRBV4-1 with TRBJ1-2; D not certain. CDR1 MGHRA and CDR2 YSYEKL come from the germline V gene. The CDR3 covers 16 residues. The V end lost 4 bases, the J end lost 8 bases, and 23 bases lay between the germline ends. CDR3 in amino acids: CASSRVTRWDGFGYTF. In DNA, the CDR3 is TGCGCCAGCAGCCGCGTAACCCGCTGGGATGGGTTCGGCTACACCTTC.

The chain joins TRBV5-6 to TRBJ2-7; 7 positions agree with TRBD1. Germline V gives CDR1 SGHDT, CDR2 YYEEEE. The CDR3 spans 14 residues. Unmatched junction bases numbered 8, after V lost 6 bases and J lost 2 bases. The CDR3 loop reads CASTLDRVTYEQYF. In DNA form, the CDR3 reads TGTGCCAGCACCCTCGACAGGGTAACCTACGAGCAGTACTTC. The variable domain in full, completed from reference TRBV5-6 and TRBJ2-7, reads DAGVTQSPTHLIKTRGQQVTLRCSPKSGHDTVSWYQQALGQGPQFIFQYYEEEERQRGNFPDRFSGHQFPNYSSELNVNALLLGDSALYLCASTLDRVTYEQYFGPGTRLTVT.

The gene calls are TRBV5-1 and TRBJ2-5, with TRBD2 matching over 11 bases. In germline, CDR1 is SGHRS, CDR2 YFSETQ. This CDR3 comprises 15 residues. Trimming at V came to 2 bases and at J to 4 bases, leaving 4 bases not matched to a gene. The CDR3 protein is CASSFGTSGGETQYF. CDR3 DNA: TGCGCCAGCAGCTTTGGGACTAGCGGAGGAGAGACCCAGTACTTC. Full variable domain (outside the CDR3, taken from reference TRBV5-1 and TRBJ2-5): KAGVTQTPRYLIKTRGQQVTLSCSPISGHRSVSWYQQTPGQGLQFLFEYFSETQRNKGNFPGRFSGRQFSNSRSEMNVSTLELGDSALYLCASSFGTSGGETQYFGPGTRLLVL.

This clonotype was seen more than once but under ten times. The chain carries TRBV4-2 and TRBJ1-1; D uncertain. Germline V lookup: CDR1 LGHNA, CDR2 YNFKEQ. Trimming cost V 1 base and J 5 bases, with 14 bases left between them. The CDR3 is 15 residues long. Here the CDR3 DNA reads TGTGCCAGCAGCCAAGTTGACGGGGTTTGGACTGAAGCTTTCTTT. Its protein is CASSQVDGVWTEAFF.

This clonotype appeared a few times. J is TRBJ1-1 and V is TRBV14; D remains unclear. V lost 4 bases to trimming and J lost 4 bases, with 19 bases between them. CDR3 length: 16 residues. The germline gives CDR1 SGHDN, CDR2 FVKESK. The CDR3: CASSPHLLEGGTEAFF. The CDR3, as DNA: TGTGCCAGCAGCCCGCACCTCCTGGAGGGCGGCACTGAAGCTTTCTTT.

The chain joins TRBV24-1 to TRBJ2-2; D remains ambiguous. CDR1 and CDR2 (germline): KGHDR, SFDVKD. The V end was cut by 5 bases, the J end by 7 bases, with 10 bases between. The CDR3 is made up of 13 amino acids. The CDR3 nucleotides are TGTGCCACCAGTGCGGGTTTAGGCGGGGAGCTGTTTTTT. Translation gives CATSAGLGGELFF.

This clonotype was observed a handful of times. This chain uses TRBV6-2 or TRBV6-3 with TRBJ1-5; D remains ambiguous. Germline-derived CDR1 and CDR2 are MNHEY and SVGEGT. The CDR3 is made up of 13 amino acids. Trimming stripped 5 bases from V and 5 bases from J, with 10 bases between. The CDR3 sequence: CASSLLRYQPQHF. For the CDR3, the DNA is TGTGCCAGCAGTCTTCTAAGGTATCAGCCCCAGCATTTT.

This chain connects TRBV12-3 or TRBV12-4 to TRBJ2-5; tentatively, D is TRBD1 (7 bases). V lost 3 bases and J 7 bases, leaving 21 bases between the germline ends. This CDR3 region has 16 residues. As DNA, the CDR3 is TGTGCCAGCAGTTTCAGGGGGGAGTTCCGGCGGGGGACCCAGTACTTC. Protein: CASSFRGEFRRGTQYF.

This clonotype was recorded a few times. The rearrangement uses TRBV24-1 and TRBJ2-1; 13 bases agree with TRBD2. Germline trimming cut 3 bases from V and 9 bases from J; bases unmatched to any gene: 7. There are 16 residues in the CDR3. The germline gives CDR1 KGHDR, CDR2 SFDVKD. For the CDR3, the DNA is TGTGCCACCAGTGATCCCACTAGCGGGGGGGGGATTGAGCAGTTCTTC. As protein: CATSDPTSGGGIEQFF.

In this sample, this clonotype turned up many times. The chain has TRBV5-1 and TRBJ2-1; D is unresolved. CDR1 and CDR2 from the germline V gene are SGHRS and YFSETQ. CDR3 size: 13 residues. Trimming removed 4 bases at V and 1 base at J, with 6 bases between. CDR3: CASSPTSYNEQFF. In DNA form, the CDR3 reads TGCGCCAGCAGCCCTACTTCCTACAATGAGCAGTTCTTC. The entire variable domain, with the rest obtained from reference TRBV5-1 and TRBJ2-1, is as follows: KAGVTQTPRYLIKTRGQQVTLSCSPISGHRSVSWYQQTPGQGLQFLFEYFSETQRNKGNFPGRFSGRQFSNSRSEMNVSTLELGDSALYLCASSPTSYNEQFFGPGTRLTVL.

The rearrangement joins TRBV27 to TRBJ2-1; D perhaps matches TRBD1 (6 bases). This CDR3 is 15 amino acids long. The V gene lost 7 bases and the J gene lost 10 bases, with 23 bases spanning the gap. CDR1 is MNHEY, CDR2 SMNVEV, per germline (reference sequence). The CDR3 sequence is CASTSGTRIHREQFF. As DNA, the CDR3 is TGTGCCAGCACGTCGGGGACAAGAATCCACAGGGAGCAGTTCTTC.

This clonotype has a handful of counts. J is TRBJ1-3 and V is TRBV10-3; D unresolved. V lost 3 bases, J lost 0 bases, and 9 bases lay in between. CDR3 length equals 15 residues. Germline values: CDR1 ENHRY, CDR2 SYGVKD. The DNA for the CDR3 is TGTGCCATCAGTGACCCGGGCATCTCTGGAAACACCATATATTTT. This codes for CAISDPGISGNTIYF.

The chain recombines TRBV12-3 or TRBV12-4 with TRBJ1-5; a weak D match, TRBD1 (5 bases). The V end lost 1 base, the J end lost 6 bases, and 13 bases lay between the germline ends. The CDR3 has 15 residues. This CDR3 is CASSLVQGSGQPQHF. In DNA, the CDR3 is TGTGCCAGCAGTTTAGTTCAGGGTAGTGGTCAGCCCCAGCATTTT.

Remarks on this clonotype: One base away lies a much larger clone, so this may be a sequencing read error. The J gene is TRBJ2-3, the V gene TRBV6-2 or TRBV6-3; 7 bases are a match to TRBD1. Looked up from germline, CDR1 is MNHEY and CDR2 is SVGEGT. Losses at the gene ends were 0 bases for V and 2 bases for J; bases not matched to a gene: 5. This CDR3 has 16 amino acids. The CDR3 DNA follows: TGTGCCAGCAGTTACTCGTTGGACAGGCACACAGATACGCAGTATTTT. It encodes CASSYSLDRHTDTQYF.